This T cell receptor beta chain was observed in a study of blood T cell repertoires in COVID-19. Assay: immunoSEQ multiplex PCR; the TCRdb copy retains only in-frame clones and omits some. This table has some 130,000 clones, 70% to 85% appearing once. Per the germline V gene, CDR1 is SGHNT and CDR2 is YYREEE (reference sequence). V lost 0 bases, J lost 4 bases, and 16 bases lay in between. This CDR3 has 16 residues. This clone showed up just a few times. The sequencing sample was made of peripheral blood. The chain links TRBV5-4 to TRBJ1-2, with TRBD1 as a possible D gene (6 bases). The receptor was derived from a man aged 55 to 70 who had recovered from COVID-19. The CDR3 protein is CASSLARQASGYGYTF. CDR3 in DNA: TGTGCCAGCAGCTTGGCCCGACAGGCAAGCGGCTATGGCTACACCTTC.